This TCR beta chain is from a study of blood T cells in healthy people across ages. The CDR3 consists of 17 residues. V lost 1 base to trimming and J lost 4 bases, with 21 bases between them. Germline CDR1 reads DFQATT; CDR2 reads SNEGSKA (reference sequence). About this clonotype: What it binds is unknown.

Study-level results: Long-lived and aged donors differed, with more naive CD4+ cells and higher diversity in the long-lived.

A sample-barcoded 5' primer and a J-beta primer mix were used in a second PCR of roughly 6 to 11 cycles. Every cDNA molecule bore a tag from a template-switch adaptor containing 12 random nucleotides. In TCRdb, the 5' RACE reads were re-called with MiXCR into one record per CDR3 protein. Among just over 1 million distinct CDR3 sequences, under 55% were seen once, and the ten largest hold 15% to 20%. V gene TRBV20-1 combines with J gene TRBJ2-3; D might be TRBD2 (5 bases). Input material: blood. The TCR was taken from a woman in her sixties or seventies in good health. In DNA, the CDR3 is TGCAGTGCTAGAGGAGGGAAGGTTCGAGGGCACCCAGATACGCAGTATTTT. Protein product: CSARGGKVRGHPDTQYF.